The clone carrying this T cell receptor beta chain was picked up one time. Its antigen is currently unknown. This entry is derived from a study of a mutant IDH1 vaccine in newly diagnosed glioma. Study-level background: All eight of the vaccinations patients received fell in weeks 1, 3, 5, 7, 11, 15, 19 and 23. Among treated patients, 62.5% were male and approximately 40% female, and mean age was about 39 years.

Noted time point: week 11, during vaccination. A single vaccine dose contained 300 ug of mutant IDH1 20-mer peptide, and topical imiquimod was used with it. This table comes from immunoSEQ multiplex PCR, and its TCRdb copy is limited to in-frame clones, with some not included. Among about 52,000 clones, about 91% were seen once, and the ten largest hold under 2.5%. V was cut by 8 bases and J by 0 bases, with 13 bases left in between. Germline V CDR1 and CDR2: ENHRY, SYGVKD. The CDR3 runs 14 residues. The specimen was PBMCs, collected from a glioma patient whose treatment included an IDH1 peptide vaccine. This sequence originates from a man aged 45-60 years with glioma. V usage is TRBV10-3 and J usage is TRBJ1-1; D is ambiguous. CDR3 DNA: TGTGCCATCCGAAGGGCCAGCTTGAACACTGAAGCTTTCTTT. Translating it yields CAIRRASLNTEAFF.